A single sample gave rise to the 3 T cell receptor beta chains below, sequenced in a study of cytomegalovirus exposure and HLA in healthy donors. PCR involved 60 Vbeta and 13 Jbeta primers. The repertoire was sequenced with immunoSEQ multiplex PCR; TCRdb's copy has only in-frame clones and lacks some. The table records more than 150,000 clones, over 60% of them present only once. The sample taken for sequencing was PBMCs. These receptors originate from a man aged 45-60 years in good health and CMV-seropositive.

This chain joins TRBV19 and TRBJ1-4; D gene ambiguous. In germline, CDR1 is LNHDA, CDR2 SQIVND (reference sequence). V was pared by 1 base and J by 0 bases, with 6 bases between. The CDR3 is made up of 15 amino acids. The CDR3 loop reads CASSIGGSTNEKLFF. DNA for the CDR3: TGTGCCAGTAGTATAGGCGGTTCAACTAATGAAAAACTGTTTTTT.

This chain joins TRBV19 and TRBJ2-3; D gene ambiguous. The CDR3 has 12 amino acids. Germline V gene data show CDR1 as LNHDA and CDR2 as SQIVND (reference sequence). Trimming removed 3 bases at V and 4 bases at J, with 5 bases between. The CDR3: CASSMSSDTQYF. The DNA for the CDR3 is TGTGCCAGTAGTATGTCCTCAGATACGCAGTATTTT.

The V and J genes are TRBV7-9 and TRBJ1-2; D is possibly TRBD1 (5 bases). The V gene lost 2 bases and the J gene lost 1 base, with 14 bases spanning the gap. The V gene's germline CDR1 is SEHNR and CDR2 FQNEAQ (reference sequence). This CDR3 spans 16 amino acids. The CDR3 DNA is TGTGCCAGCAGCTTATCGTACAGACAGAGTAACTATGGCTACACCTTC. This translates into CASSLSYRQSNYGYTF.